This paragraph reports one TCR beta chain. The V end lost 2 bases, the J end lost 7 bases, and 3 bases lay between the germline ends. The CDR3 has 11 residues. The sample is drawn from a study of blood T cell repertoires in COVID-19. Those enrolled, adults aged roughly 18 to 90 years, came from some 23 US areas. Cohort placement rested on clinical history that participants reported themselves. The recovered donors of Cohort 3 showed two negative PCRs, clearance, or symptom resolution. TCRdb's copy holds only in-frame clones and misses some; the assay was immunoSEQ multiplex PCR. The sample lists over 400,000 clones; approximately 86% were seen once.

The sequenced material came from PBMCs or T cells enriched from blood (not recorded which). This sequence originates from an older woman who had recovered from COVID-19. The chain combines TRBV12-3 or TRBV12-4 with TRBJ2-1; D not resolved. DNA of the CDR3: TGTGCCAGCAGTTTAACAAATGAGCAGTTCTTC. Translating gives CASSLTNEQFF.